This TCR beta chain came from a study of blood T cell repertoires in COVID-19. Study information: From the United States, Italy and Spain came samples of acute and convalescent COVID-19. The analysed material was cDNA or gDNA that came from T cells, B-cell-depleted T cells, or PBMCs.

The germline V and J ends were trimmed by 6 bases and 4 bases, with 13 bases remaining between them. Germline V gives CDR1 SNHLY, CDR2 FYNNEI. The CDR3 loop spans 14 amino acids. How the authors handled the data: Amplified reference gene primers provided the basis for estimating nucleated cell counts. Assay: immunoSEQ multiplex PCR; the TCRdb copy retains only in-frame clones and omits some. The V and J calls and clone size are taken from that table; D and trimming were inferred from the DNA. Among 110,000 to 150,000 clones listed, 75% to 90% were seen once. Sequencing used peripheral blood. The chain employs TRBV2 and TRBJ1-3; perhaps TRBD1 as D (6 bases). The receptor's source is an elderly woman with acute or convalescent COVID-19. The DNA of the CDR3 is TGTGCCAGCAGAGCCACAGGGCTGGGAAACACCATATATTTT. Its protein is CASRATGLGNTIYF.